A selection of T cell receptor beta chains follows, all from one sample in a study of cytomegalovirus exposure and HLA in healthy donors. Sequenced by immunoSEQ multiplex PCR; TCRdb stores in-frame clones only, minus some. The table lists over 120,000 clones, about 74% of them singletons, with 4.3% in the top ten. Sequenced input: PBMCs. The receptors were sampled from a man aged 18 to 30 in good health and CMV-seropositive. CDR3s include the opening cysteine and the closing phenylalanine or tryptophan. The D gene is left open where the match is weak. Clone sizes are given selectively: once, few, many, or a class where the clone is expanded.

DNA: TGTGCCAGCAGCTCCCCGGCAGCGGGAGCCCGGGGGGAGCAGTACTTC; CDR3: CASSSPAAGARGEQYF; J: TRBJ2-7; size: few; V: TRBV7-2; D: TRBD2
DNA: TGTGCCATCACCGAGGCCAGGGGAGGCACAGATACGCAGTATTTT; CDR3: CAITEARGGTDTQYF; J: TRBJ2-3; size: -; V: TRBV10-3; D: -
DNA: TGTGCCAGCAGCTTAGCCTCCACAGGGTTCACCGGGGAGCTGTTTTTT; CDR3: CASSLASTGFTGELFF; J: TRBJ2-2; size: few; V: TRBV5-6; D: -
DNA: TGTGCCATCAGTGAGTTCGGTAGCGGGAGTTTTCCCCACGAGCAGTACTTC; CDR3: CAISEFGSGSFPHEQYF; J: TRBJ2-7; size: few; V: TRBV10-3; D: TRBD2
DNA: TGTGCCAGCAGTTTGAGACTGGGTTATAGCCAGCATTTT; CDR3: CASSLRLGYSQHF; J: TRBJ1-5; size: -; V: TRBV27; D: -
DNA: TGCGCCAGCAGCTTAATGACAGGGGCGAACACTGAAGCTTTCTTT; CDR3: CASSLMTGANTEAFF; J: TRBJ1-1; size: -; V: TRBV5-1; D: TRBD1
DNA: TGTGCCACCAGCATTGAAGGGGCCGGGGAGCTGTTTTTT; CDR3: CATSIEGAGELFF; J: TRBJ2-2; size: -; V: TRBV15; D: -
DNA: TGTGCCAGTAGGCCAGACAGGGGGCGAGTAAGTGGCTACACCTTC; CDR3: CASRPDRGRVSGYTF; J: TRBJ1-2; size: -; V: TRBV19; D: TRBD1
DNA: TGTGCCAGCAGCAAGGGACAGGATCAGCCCCAGCATTTT; CDR3: CASSKGQDQPQHF; J: TRBJ1-5; size: -; V: TRBV7-2; D: TRBD1
DNA: TGTGCCAGCAGATTGGTTAGCGGATCTAGCACAGATACGCAGTATTTT; CDR3: CASRLVSGSSTDTQYF; J: TRBJ2-3; size: -; V: TRBV2; D: -
DNA: TGTGCCAGCAGTTCCCGGGACAGGATAATGAACACTGAAGCTTTCTTT; CDR3: CASSSRDRIMNTEAFF; J: TRBJ1-1; size: -; V: TRBV6-5; D: TRBD1
DNA: TGTGCCAGCAGCTTGGCGGGGTATCAGCCCCAGCATTTT; CDR3: CASSLAGYQPQHF; J: TRBJ1-5; size: -; V: TRBV5-6; D: -
DNA: TGCGCCAGCAGCCAAGGCTGGGGGGGAGGGGTCGCTTACGAGCAGTACTTC; CDR3: CASSQGWGGGVAYEQYF; J: TRBJ2-7; size: -; V: TRBV4-3; D: TRBD2
DNA: TGTGCCAGCGAATGGGAGGATACGCAGTATTTT; CDR3: CASEWEDTQYF; J: TRBJ2-3; size: -; V: TRBV28; D: -
DNA: TGCGCCAGCAGCCAAGGAGAATGGACAGGGGACATCTATGGCTACACCTTC; CDR3: CASSQGEWTGDIYGYTF; J: TRBJ1-2; size: -; V: TRBV4-1; D: TRBD1
DNA: TGTGCCAGCAGTGTCCGGGACAGTGAAGCTTTCTTT; CDR3: CASSVRDSEAFF; J: TRBJ1-1; size: -; V: TRBV6-1; D: TRBD1
DNA: TGTGCCAGCAGCCTGGACGCGAACTCCTACGAGCAGTACTTC; CDR3: CASSLDANSYEQYF; J: TRBJ2-7; size: -; V: TRBV5-5; D: -
DNA: TGTGCCAGCAGCCAATTTCCTGGGAGTGGCTACACCTTC; CDR3: CASSQFPGSGYTF; J: TRBJ1-2; size: -; V: TRBV14; D: -
DNA: TGCGCCAGCAGCCAAGATCTTGGTCCAGGATGGTCGGGCAATCAGCCCCAGCATTTT; CDR3: CASSQDLGPGWSGNQPQHF; J: TRBJ1-5; size: -; V: TRBV4-3; D: -
DNA: TGTGCCAGCAGCTCCCTCTCAGGGGAAAATCAGCCCCAGCATTTT; CDR3: CASSSLSGENQPQHF; J: TRBJ1-5; size: -; V: TRBV7-8; D: -
DNA: TGTGCCAGCAGCTCGGACAGGGGGCGTTACACCGGGGAGCTGTTTTTT; CDR3: CASSSDRGRYTGELFF; J: TRBJ2-2; size: few; V: TRBV5-4; D: TRBD1
DNA: TGTGCCTGGAGTGTAGGGGAGGGAGATACGCAGTATTTT; CDR3: CAWSVGEGDTQYF; J: TRBJ2-3; size: -; V: TRBV30; D: TRBD2
DNA: TGCGCCAGCAGCTGGGGGACAGTGAACACTGAAGCTTTCTTT; CDR3: CASSWGTVNTEAFF; J: TRBJ1-1; size: -; V: TRBV10-1; D: TRBD1
DNA: TGTGCCAGCAGCTTGTTCGGGGGCACAGATACGCAGTATTTT; CDR3: CASSLFGGTDTQYF; J: TRBJ2-3; size: once; V: TRBV5-4; D: -
DNA: TGTGCCAGTGGACTATCTCAAGAGACCCAGTACTTC; CDR3: CASGLSQETQYF; J: TRBJ2-5; size: few; V: TRBV27; D: -
DNA: TGTGCCAGCAGCCCCGCTGGGGCCAACGTCCTGACTTTC; CDR3: CASSPAGANVLTF; J: TRBJ2-6; size: -; V: TRBV7-9; D: -
DNA: TGCAGCGTCCGGACTAGCGGGAGTAAGGGTCCGGGCGAGCAGTACTTC; CDR3: CSVRTSGSKGPGEQYF; J: TRBJ2-7; size: -; V: TRBV29-1; D: TRBD2
DNA: TGTGCCAGCAGCTTGGGGGGAATTAATGAAAAACTGTTTTTT; CDR3: CASSLGGINEKLFF; J: TRBJ1-4; size: -; V: TRBV7-8; D: -
DNA: TGTGCCAGCAGCCGCCGGGAAACCTACGAGCAGTACTTC; CDR3: CASSRRETYEQYF; J: TRBJ2-7; size: -; V: TRBV7-8; D: -
DNA: TGTGCCAGCAGCTTAAGGGGACCCCTCCACTTT; CDR3: CASSLRGPLHF; J: TRBJ1-6; size: few; V: TRBV7-9; D: -
DNA: TGTGCCAGTAGCACGATCCCTCGAGAGGGAGGGAATCAGCCCCAGCATTTT; CDR3: CASSTIPREGGNQPQHF; J: TRBJ1-5; size: -; V: TRBV19; D: -
DNA: TGTGCCAGCAGGGTTCAGGGGGCCGCTGAAGCTTTCTTT; CDR3: CASRVQGAAEAFF; J: TRBJ1-1; size: -; V: TRBV2; D: TRBD1
DNA: TGCGCCAGCAGCTCGACAGGGGGTGGAGAGACCCAGTACTTC; CDR3: CASSSTGGGETQYF; J: TRBJ2-5; size: -; V: TRBV5-1; D: TRBD1
DNA: TGTGCCAGCAGTTACCTAACAGGGGGCTATGGCTACACCTTC; CDR3: CASSYLTGGYGYTF; J: TRBJ1-2; size: -; V: TRBV6-5; D: TRBD1
DNA: TGTGCCAGCAGCTTAGCGCCGGGACAGGTCTACGAGCAGTACTTC; CDR3: CASSLAPGQVYEQYF; J: TRBJ2-7; size: few; V: TRBV7-6; D: TRBD1
DNA: TGTGCCAGCAGTTACTCCGGGACAGAAAAACTGTTTTTT; CDR3: CASSYSGTEKLFF; J: TRBJ1-4; size: few; V: TRBV6-5; D: -
DNA: TGCGCCAGCGCCAGTGGGAGGGCAGATACGCAGTATTTT; CDR3: CASASGRADTQYF; J: TRBJ2-3; size: -; V: TRBV5-1; D: TRBD2
DNA: TGTGCCAGCAGTTGGCAGGGAAGGCCCCAGCATTTT; CDR3: CASSWQGRPQHF; J: TRBJ1-5; size: -; V: TRBV28; D: -
DNA: TGTGCCAGCAGTCCCACCGGGACAGGGGTCGAGACCCAGTACTTC; CDR3: CASSPTGTGVETQYF; J: TRBJ2-5; size: -; V: TRBV6-5; D: TRBD1
DNA: TGTGCCAGCAGCTCGACTAGCACTACCTCCTACAATGAGCAGTTCTTC; CDR3: CASSSTSTTSYNEQFF; J: TRBJ2-1; size: -; V: TRBV7-2; D: TRBD2
DNA: TGTGCCAGCAGCGGGGACGTGACAGGCTACGAGCAGTACTTC; CDR3: CASSGDVTGYEQYF; J: TRBJ2-7; size: -; V: TRBV7-8; D: -
DNA: TGTGCCAGCAGTTCGCAGCGGGGCGAGCAGTACTTC; CDR3: CASSSQRGEQYF; J: TRBJ2-7; size: few; V: TRBV6-6; D: TRBD2